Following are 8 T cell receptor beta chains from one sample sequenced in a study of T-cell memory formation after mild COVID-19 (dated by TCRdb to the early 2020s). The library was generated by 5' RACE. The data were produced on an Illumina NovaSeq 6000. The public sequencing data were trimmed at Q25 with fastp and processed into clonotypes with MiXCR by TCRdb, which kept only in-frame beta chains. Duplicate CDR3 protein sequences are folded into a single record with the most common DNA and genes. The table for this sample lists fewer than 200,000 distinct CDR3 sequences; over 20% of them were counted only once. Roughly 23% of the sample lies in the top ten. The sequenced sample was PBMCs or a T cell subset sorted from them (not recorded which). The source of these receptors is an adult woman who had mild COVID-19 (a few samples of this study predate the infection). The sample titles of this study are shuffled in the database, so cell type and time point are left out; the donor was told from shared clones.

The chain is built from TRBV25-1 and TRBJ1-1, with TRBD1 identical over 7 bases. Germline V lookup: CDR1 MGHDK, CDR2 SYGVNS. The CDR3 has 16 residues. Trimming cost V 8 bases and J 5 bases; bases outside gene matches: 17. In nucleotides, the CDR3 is TGTGCCAGCCGGGGGCGGACAGGCTGGACGAGAACTGAAGCTTTCTTT. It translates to CASRGRTGWTRTEAFF.

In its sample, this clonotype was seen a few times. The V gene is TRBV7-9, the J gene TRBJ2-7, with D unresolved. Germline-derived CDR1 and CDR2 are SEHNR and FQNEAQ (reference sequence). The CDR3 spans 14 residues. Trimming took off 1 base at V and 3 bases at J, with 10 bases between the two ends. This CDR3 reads CASSLVDKYYEQYF. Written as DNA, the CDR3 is TGTGCCAGCAGCTTAGTTGACAAATACTACGAGCAGTACTTC.

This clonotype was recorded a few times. CDR3 nucleotides: TGTGCCAGCAGTCGCGGGGGGAGCACAGATACGCAGTATTTT. It encodes CASSRGGSTDTQYF. V and J are TRBV12-3 or TRBV12-4 and TRBJ2-3, with 8 bases lining up with TRBD2. CDR3 length: 14 residues. Germline trimming cut 5 bases from V and 0 bases from J; bases unmatched to any gene: 1.

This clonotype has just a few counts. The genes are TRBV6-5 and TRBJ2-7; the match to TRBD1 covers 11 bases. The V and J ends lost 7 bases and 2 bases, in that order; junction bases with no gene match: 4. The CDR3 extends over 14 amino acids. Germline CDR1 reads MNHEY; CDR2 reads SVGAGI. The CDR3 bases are TGTGCCAGCACCCCGGGACAGGGGGCCTACGAGCAGTACTTC. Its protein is CASTPGQGAYEQYF.

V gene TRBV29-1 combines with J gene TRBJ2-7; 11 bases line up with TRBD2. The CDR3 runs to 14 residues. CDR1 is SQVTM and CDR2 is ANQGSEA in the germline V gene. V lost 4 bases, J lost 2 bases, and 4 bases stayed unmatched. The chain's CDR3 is CSVVGTSGTYEQYF. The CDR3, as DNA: TGCAGCGTTGTAGGGACTAGCGGCACCTACGAGCAGTACTTC.

The DNA for the CDR3 is TGTGCCAGCAGTGACACCGGGACAGGGTCGTACGAGCAGTACTTC. It yields the protein CASSDTGTGSYEQYF. This chain uses TRBV25-1 with TRBJ2-7, with 9 bases that match TRBD1. This CDR3 has 15 residues. The V gene end was trimmed by 3 bases and the J gene end by 4 bases; junction bases not matched to a gene: 7. Germline V CDR1 and CDR2: MGHDK, SYGVNS.

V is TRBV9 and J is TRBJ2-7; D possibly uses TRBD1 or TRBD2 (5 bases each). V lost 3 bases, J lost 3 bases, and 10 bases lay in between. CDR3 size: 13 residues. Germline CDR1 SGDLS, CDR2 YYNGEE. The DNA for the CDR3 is TGTGCCAGCAGCGCCCGGGGCGACTACGAGCAGTACTTC. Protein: CASSARGDYEQYF. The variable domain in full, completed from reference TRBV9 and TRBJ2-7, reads DSGVTQTPKHLITATGQRVTLRCSPRSGDLSVYWYQQSLDQGLQFLIQYYNGEERAKGNILERFSAQQFPDLHSELNLSSLELGDSALYFCASSARGDYEQYFGPGTRLTVT.

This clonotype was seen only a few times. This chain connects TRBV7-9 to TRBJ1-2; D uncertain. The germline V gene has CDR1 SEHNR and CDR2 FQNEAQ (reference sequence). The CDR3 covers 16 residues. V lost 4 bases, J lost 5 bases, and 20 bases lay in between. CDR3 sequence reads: CASSYREREFIYGYTF. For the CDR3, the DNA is TGTGCCAGCAGCTACCGGGAACGGGAGTTCATATATGGCTACACCTTC.